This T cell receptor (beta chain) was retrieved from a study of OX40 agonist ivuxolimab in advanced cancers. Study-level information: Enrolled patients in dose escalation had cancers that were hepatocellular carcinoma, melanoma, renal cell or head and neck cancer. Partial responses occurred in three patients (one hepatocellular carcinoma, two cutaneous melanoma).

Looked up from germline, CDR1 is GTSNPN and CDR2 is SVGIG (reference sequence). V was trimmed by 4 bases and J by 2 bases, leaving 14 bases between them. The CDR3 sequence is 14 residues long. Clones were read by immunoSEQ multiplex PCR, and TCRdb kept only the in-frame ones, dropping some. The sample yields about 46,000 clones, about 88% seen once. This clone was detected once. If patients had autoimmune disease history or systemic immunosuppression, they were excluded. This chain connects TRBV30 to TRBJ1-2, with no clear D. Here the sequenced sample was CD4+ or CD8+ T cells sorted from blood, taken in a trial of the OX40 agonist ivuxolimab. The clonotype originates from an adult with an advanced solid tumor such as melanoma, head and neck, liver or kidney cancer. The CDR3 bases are TGTGCCTGGAAGTGGGCGAAGGAAAACTATGGCTACACCTTC. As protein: CAWKWAKENYGYTF.